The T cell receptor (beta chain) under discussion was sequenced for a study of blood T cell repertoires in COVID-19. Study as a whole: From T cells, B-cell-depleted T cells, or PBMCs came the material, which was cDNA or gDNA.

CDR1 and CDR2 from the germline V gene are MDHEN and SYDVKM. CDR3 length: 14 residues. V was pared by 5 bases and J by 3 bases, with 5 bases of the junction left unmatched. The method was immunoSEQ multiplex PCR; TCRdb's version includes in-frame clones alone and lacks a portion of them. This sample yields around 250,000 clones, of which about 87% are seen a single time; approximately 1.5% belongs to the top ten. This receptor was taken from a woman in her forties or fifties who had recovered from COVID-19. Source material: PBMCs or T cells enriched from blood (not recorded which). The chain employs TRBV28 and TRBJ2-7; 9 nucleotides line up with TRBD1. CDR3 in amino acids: CASSPGTGRYEQYF. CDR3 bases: TGTGCCAGCAGTCCCGGGACAGGGCGCTACGAGCAGTACTTC.